This T cell receptor (beta chain) was captured by sequencing in a study of monozygotic twins with inflammatory bowel disease. TCRdb reprocessed the 5' RACE reads and stores each CDR3 protein as one record, lacking DNA. Its listing shows some 450,000 distinct CDR3 sequences. The CDR3 consists of 14 residues. CDR1 and CDR2 from the germline V gene are MNHEY and SVGAGI. The chain couples TRBV6-5 to TRBJ2-2. Specimen: blood. The origin of this receptor is a human donor with ulcerative colitis or Crohn's disease, or a healthy co-twin of an affected twin (not recorded which). CDR3 protein: CASSYSSNTGELFF.